These 14 T cell receptor beta chains share one sample of origin, sequenced in a study of T cell responses to AZD1222 COVID-19 vaccine. This table comes from immunoSEQ multiplex PCR, and its TCRdb copy is limited to in-frame clones, with some not included. Altogether about 110,000 clones are present, about 81% being singletons, with the ten largest covering 5%. The sequenced sample was peripheral blood, obtained on day 0 of AZD1222 vaccination. The receptor set was obtained from an adult in good health.

The chain employs TRBV7-2 and TRBJ2-4; 10 positions agree with TRBD1. The CDR3 extends over 16 amino acids. Germline loops: CDR1 SGHTA, CDR2 FQGNSA. V lost 5 bases, J lost 0 bases, and 4 bases stayed unmatched. In DNA form, the CDR3 reads TGTGCCAGCAGCCTAGGGACAGGGGTAGCCAAAAACATTCAGTACTTC. Protein product: CASSLGTGVAKNIQYF.

The rearrangement joins TRBV7-9 to TRBJ1-6; D uncertain. Trimming left V 4 bases short and J 7 bases short, with 8 bases between. Germline V CDR1 and CDR2: SEHNR, FQNEAQ (reference sequence). This CDR3 has 13 amino acids. CDR3: CASSWVGNSPLHF. The CDR3 bases are TGTGCCAGCAGCTGGGTAGGAAATTCACCCCTCCACTTT.

The chain employs TRBV29-1 and TRBJ2-7, with D unclear. Looked up from germline, CDR1 is SQVTM and CDR2 is ANQGSEA. With 5 bases removed from V and 6 bases from J, the gap between germline ends came to 14 bases. CDR3 size: 12 residues. The CDR3 nucleotides are TGCAGCGTTTCGGTCAATCCTTCCGAGCAGTACTTC. Translation: CSVSVNPSEQYF.

Notes on this clone: At one end, the junction sequence differs from germline, possibly due to a read error. For the CDR3, the DNA is TGCGCCAGCAGTGAGTCGGGGAAGCCCCTTGGGATCTTT. Its protein product is CASSESGKPLGIF. V is TRBV10-1 and J is TRBJ1-1, with D uncertain. The CDR3 covers 13 residues. Germline-derived CDR1 and CDR2 are WNHNN and SYGVQD (reference sequence).

The chain recombines TRBV5-1 with TRBJ2-7, with 7 bases lining up with TRBD2. V was pared by 1 base and J by 1 base, with 5 bases of the junction left unmatched. CDR1 is SGHRS, CDR2 YFSETQ, per germline. The length of the CDR3 is 15 residues. The CDR3 reads CASSLTSGESYEQYF. The CDR3 DNA reads TGCGCCAGCAGCTTGACCAGCGGGGAATCCTACGAGCAGTACTTC.

CDR3 region: CASSPNGGEQYF. The CDR3 DNA follows: TGTGCCAGCAGCCCTAATGGCGGCGAGCAGTACTTC. This chain joins TRBV7-3 and TRBJ2-7; D is ambiguous. The ends were cut back, 5 bases at V and 6 bases at J, with 11 bases in the middle. The CDR3 covers 12 residues. Germline-derived CDR1 and CDR2 are SGHTA and FQGTGA.

The chain carries TRBV29-1 and TRBJ2-7; D may match TRBD1 or TRBD2 (5 bases each). Trimming cost V 4 bases and J 0 bases, with 13 bases left between them. The CDR3 is 14 amino acids. CDR1 is SQVTM and CDR2 is ANQGSEA in the germline V gene. CDR3 sequence: CSVASGADSYEQYF. DNA for the CDR3: TGCAGCGTTGCTTCCGGGGCGGACTCCTACGAGCAGTACTTC.

The chain carries TRBV9 and TRBJ2-1; D possibly corresponds to TRBD2 (6 bases). The V end lost 5 bases, the J end lost 10 bases, and 19 bases lay between the germline ends. The CDR3 has 14 residues. The V gene's germline CDR1 is SGDLS and CDR2 YYNGEE. The CDR3 loop is CASRGDSQVGEQFF. The CDR3, as DNA: TGTGCCAGCAGAGGGGACTCCCAAGTAGGCGAGCAGTTCTTC.

The chain uses TRBV19 and TRBJ1-4; D not certain. The CDR3 spans 17 residues. V gave up 2 bases and J gave up 0 bases, with 13 bases separating them. CDR1 LNHDA and CDR2 SQIVND come from the germline V gene (reference sequence). Written as DNA, the CDR3 is TGTGCCAGTAGTATACTCCCCTCGGGTGCAACTAATGAAAAACTGTTTTTT. Protein product: CASSILPSGATNEKLFF. The whole variable domain, remainder taken from reference TRBV19 and TRBJ1-4, is DGGITQSPKYLFRKEGQNVTLSCEQNLNHDAMYWYRQDPGQGLRLIYYSQIVNDFQKGDIAEGYSVSREKKESFPLTVTSAQKNPTAFYLCASSILPSGATNEKLFFGSGTQLSVL.

This chain connects TRBV7-2 to TRBJ2-5; 8 bases align to TRBD1. The V gene end was trimmed by 4 bases and the J gene end by 5 bases; junction bases not matched to a gene: 6. CDR3 length: 14 residues. Germline assignment: CDR1 SGHTA and CDR2 FQGNSA. CDR3 in amino acids: CASSSQGAGETQYF. The CDR3, as DNA: TGTGCCAGCAGCTCCCAGGGGGCAGGGGAGACCCAGTACTTC.

DNA of the CDR3: TGTGCCAGCAGCCCCCCCGGTTATAATTCACCCCTCCACTTT. This gives the protein CASSPPGYNSPLHF. The chain carries TRBV6-5 and TRBJ1-6; unclear D gene. There are 14 residues in the CDR3. V lost 6 bases, J lost 4 bases, and 10 bases lay in between. Germline V gene sequence: CDR1 MNHEY, CDR2 SVGAGI.

The chain carries TRBV20-1 and TRBJ2-3; D remains unclear. V was clipped by 3 bases and J by 4 bases, with 5 bases between them. Germline CDR1 reads DFQATT; CDR2 reads SNEGSKA (reference sequence). This CDR3 is 11 amino acids long. CDR3 nucleotide sequence: TGCAGTGCTAGCGGCCCAGATACGCAGTATTTT. Translating gives CSASGPDTQYF.

The genes are TRBV5-1 and TRBJ1-2; D is unresolved. Trimming left V 0 bases short and J 0 bases short, with 3 bases between. The CDR3 length is 13 residues. From germline, CDR1 is SGHRS and CDR2 YFSETQ. Written as DNA, the CDR3 is TGCGCCAGCAGCTTGGAGGCTAACTATGGCTACACCTTC. It yields the protein CASSLEANYGYTF.

This chain links TRBV6-5 with TRBJ1-5; D is unresolved. This CDR3 has 15 amino acids. Germline CDR1 reads MNHEY; CDR2 reads SVGAGI. V lost 5 bases and J 5 bases, leaving 16 bases between the germline ends. The CDR3 loop reads CASSTDGSFYQPQHF. CDR3 coding DNA: TGTGCCAGCAGTACCGACGGCTCGTTTTATCAGCCCCAGCATTTT.